Described below is a single TCR beta chain sequence and its context. CDR3 size: 12 residues. Per germline, CDR1 SGHNT and CDR2 YENEEA. V gave up 3 bases and J gave up 3 bases, with 5 bases separating them. This sample was included in a study of blood T cell repertoires in COVID-19. At the level of the study: Sites across the United States, Italy and Spain contributed samples from acute and convalescent COVID-19. The cDNA or gDNA used as material had been derived from T cells, B-cell-depleted T cells, or PBMCs.

This table comes from immunoSEQ multiplex PCR, and its TCRdb copy is limited to in-frame clones, with some not included. The sample holds about 140,000 clones; 70% to 90% are singletons and the top ten take approximately 8.2%. V is TRBV11-3 and J is TRBJ1-1; possible D gene TRBD1, 5 bases. The sequence derives from an older woman with acute or convalescent COVID-19. The sequenced sample was peripheral blood. The CDR3 reads CASSFRDTEAFF. CDR3 sequence (DNA): TGTGCCAGCAGCTTCAGGGACACTGAAGCTTTCTTT.